Listed here is a single T cell receptor (beta chain). The sequencing template was cDNA reverse transcribed from extracted RNA. TCRdb's table, derived via immunoSEQ multiplex PCR, lists solely in-frame clones and lacks some. Counted here are approximately 120,000 clones, 47% occurring once; the ten biggest clones make up about 10%. Germline CDR1 is SQVTM and CDR2 is ANQGSEA. The CDR3 sequence is 14 residues long. V lost 3 bases and J 0 bases, leaving 9 bases between the germline ends. This specimen belongs to a study of CD8+ T cells in alopecia areata. Material for sequencing was NKG2D-low CD8+ T cells sorted from blood. This clonotype was obtained from a human donor with alopecia areata. The rearrangement joins TRBV29-1 to TRBJ2-1, with unresolved D. The CDR3 here is CSVDGASSYNEQFF. In DNA form, the CDR3 reads TGCAGCGTTGACGGCGCCAGCTCCTACAATGAGCAGTTCTTC.